Each of the 26 T cell receptor beta chains below was sequenced from the same sample in a study of T cell responses to AZD1222 COVID-19 vaccine. The protocol was immunoSEQ multiplex PCR, while the TCRdb copy is restricted to in-frame clones and leaves out a portion. The table records about 140,000 clones, 91% of them present only once. This specimen was peripheral blood, taken on day 0 of AZD1222 vaccination. Receptors originate from an adult in good health.

This sequence joins TRBV7-9 and TRBJ2-7, with D perhaps being TRBD1 or TRBD2 (5 bases each). This CDR3 comprises 14 residues. With 5 bases removed from V and 7 bases from J, the gap between germline ends came to 18 bases. The V gene's germline CDR1 is SEHNR and CDR2 FQNEAQ (reference sequence). The CDR3 bases are TGTGCCAGCAGCGTACCCGGGACCCCGAGGGAGCAGTACTTC. This encodes CASSVPGTPREQYF.

This clone has only one observation. The chain combines TRBV9 with TRBJ1-2; TRBD1 aligns across 7 bases. Germline lookup yields CDR1 SGDLS and CDR2 YYNGEE. The CDR3 totals 16 residues. Trimming removed 0 bases from V and 8 bases from J; junction bases left unmatched: 13. The CDR3 DNA is TGTGCCAGCAGCGTAGGGACAGGAGAATTTTTTAAGGGCTACACCTTC. Translating gives CASSVGTGEFFKGYTF. Full variable domain (missing parts from reference TRBV9 and TRBJ1-2): DSGVTQTPKHLITATGQRVTLRCSPRSGDLSVYWYQQSLDQGLQFLIQYYNGEERAKGNILERFSAQQFPDLHSELNLSSLELGDSALYFCASSVGTGEFFKGYTFGSGTRLTVV.

The sample holds one count of this clone. V and J are TRBV2 and TRBJ2-2; D remains ambiguous. Trimming removed 8 bases from V and 3 bases from J, with 4 bases in between. CDR1 and CDR2 (germline): SNHLY, FYNNEI. This CDR3 is built from 11 residues. CDR3 bases: TGTGCCAGCCGATACACCGGGGAGCTGTTTTTT. Protein sequence: CASRYTGELFF.

The chain is built from TRBV30 and TRBJ2-3, with a weak D call TRBD2 (6 bases). The germline V gene encodes CDR1 GTSNPN and CDR2 SVGIG (reference sequence). The CDR3 has 16 residues. V was clipped by 1 base and J by 2 bases, with 16 bases between them. The CDR3 sequence is CAWSEGTGLNTDTQYF. The CDR3 DNA follows: TGTGCCTGGAGTGAAGGGACGGGACTCAACACAGATACGCAGTATTTT.

This rearrangement joins TRBV28 to TRBJ2-4; 8 positions match TRBD1. CDR1 and CDR2 from the germline V gene are MDHEN and SYDVKM. The CDR3 covers 13 residues. V lost 6 bases and J lost 7; bases outside the gene matches: 5. CDR3 loop: CASSSGGGNIQYF. DNA of the CDR3: TGTGCCAGCAGCTCAGGGGGCGGTAACATTCAGTACTTC. Drawing the rest from reference TRBV28 and TRBJ2-4, the complete variable domain is DVKVTQSSRYLVKRTGEKVFLECVQDMDHENMFWYRQDPGLGLRLIYFSYDVKMKEKGDIPEGYSVSREKKERFSLILESASTNQTSMYLCASSSGGGNIQYFGAGTRLSVL.

The rearrangement links TRBV7-6 to TRBJ1-3; D possibly corresponds to TRBD1 (6 bases). CDR3 length: 13 residues. V was pared by 6 bases and J by 3 bases, with 9 bases between. Looked up from germline, CDR1 is SGHVS and CDR2 is FNYEAQ. CDR3 sequence reads: CASSRGSGNTIYF. CDR3 coding DNA: TGTGCCAGCAGTAGGGGGAGTGGAAACACCATATATTTT.

J is TRBJ2-7 and V is TRBV7-2; no definite D call. Between the trimmed V and J ends, which lost 5 bases and 4 bases, there was a span of 6 bases. The CDR3 is 11 amino acids. In germline, CDR1 is SGHTA, CDR2 FQGNSA. The CDR3 spells CASSLYYEQYF. The CDR3 DNA reads TGTGCCAGCAGCCTCTATTACGAGCAGTACTTC. Using reference TRBV7-2 and TRBJ2-7 for the parts outside the CDR3, the full variable domain is GAGVSQSPSNKVTEKGKDVELRCDPISGHTALYWYRQSLGQGLEFLIYFQGNSAPDKSGLPSDRFSAERTGGSVSTLTIQRTQQEDSAVYLCASSLYYEQYFGPGTRLTVT.

The chain carries TRBV7-8 and TRBJ2-4; D is unclear. There are 13 residues in the CDR3. CDR1 SGHVS and CDR2 FQNEAQ come from the germline V gene. Trimming pared 5 bases from V and 8 bases from J, leaving 13 bases between. The CDR3 nucleotides read TGTGCCAGCAGCACCCGGACGGTGGACATTCAGTACTTC. It specifies CASSTRTVDIQYF.

The CDR3 region has the DNA TGTGCCAGCAGCTTAGGCGGGAGCCCCGGGAACGAGCAGTACTTC. It encodes CASSLGGSPGNEQYF. The chain employs TRBV5-4 and TRBJ2-7; 7 bases map to TRBD2. The germline CDR1 and CDR2 sequences are SGHNT and YYREEE (reference sequence). The V and J ends lost 2 bases and 5 bases, in that order; junction bases with no gene match: 10. The CDR3 consists of 15 residues.

The chain has TRBV3-1 (or the pseudogene TRBV3-2) and TRBJ1-5, with unresolved D. V lost 1 base and J 9 bases, leaving 13 bases between the germline ends. The CDR3 length is 14 residues. Germline CDR1 and CDR2: LGHDT and YNNKEL (reference sequence). CDR3 sequence (DNA): TGTGCCAGCAGCCAAGTAGCAGCTCCGTGGCCCCAGCATTTT. Translating it yields CASSQVAAPWPQHF.

The CDR3 coding sequence is TGTGCCAGCAGGTATCCGGGACTAGCGGTAGGTGAGCAGTTCTTC. Protein product: CASRYPGLAVGEQFF. This sequence joins TRBV7-2 and TRBJ2-1; TRBD2 matches at 11 bases. CDR3 size: 15 residues. Germline CDR1 reads SGHTA; CDR2 reads FQGNSA. V was pared by 6 bases and J by 9 bases, with 10 bases of the junction left unmatched.

This clone was seen a few times. The chain uses TRBV19 and TRBJ2-7; the D is unclear. The CDR3 has 13 residues. V was clipped by 8 bases and J by 4 bases, with 15 bases between them. CDR1 LNHDA and CDR2 SQIVND come from the germline V gene (reference sequence). The CDR3: CASARGLKYEQYF. The DNA for the CDR3 is TGTGCCAGTGCCCGTGGGTTAAAATACGAGCAGTACTTC. Filled out from reference TRBV19 and TRBJ2-7, the complete variable domain reads DGGITQSPKYLFRKEGQNVTLSCEQNLNHDAMYWYRQDPGQGLRLIYYSQIVNDFQKGDIAEGYSVSREKKESFPLTVTSAQKNPTAFYLCASARGLKYEQYFGPGTRLTVT.

This chain connects TRBV2 to TRBJ1-5; D gene unclear. Germline CDR1 SNHLY, CDR2 FYNNEI. The CDR3 consists of 11 residues. The V end lost 4 bases, the J end lost 6 bases, and 4 bases lay between the germline ends. CDR3 in amino acids: CASSAGQPQHF. The DNA of the CDR3 is TGTGCCAGCAGTGCTGGTCAGCCCCAGCATTTT.

The chain has TRBV6-5 and TRBJ2-7, with TRBD1 identical over 8 bases. Losses at the gene ends were 1 base for V and 1 base for J; bases not matched to a gene: 3. This CDR3 contains 15 residues. Per germline, CDR1 MNHEY and CDR2 SVGAGI. The CDR3 loop reads CASSYFRQGSYEQYF. CDR3 DNA sequence: TGTGCCAGCAGTTACTTCAGACAGGGGTCCTACGAGCAGTACTTC.

This clone was seen a few times. The chain links TRBV27 to TRBJ2-7; TRBD2 aligns across 14 bases. After removal of 5 bases from V and 12 bases from J, the junction contained 12 bases not matched to a gene. CDR1 and CDR2 from the germline V gene are MNHEY and SMNVEV (reference sequence). The CDR3 contains 15 residues. CDR3 amino acids: CASSPWETSGRARYF. The DNA for the CDR3 is TGTGCCAGCAGTCCATGGGAGACTAGCGGGAGGGCCAGGTACTTC.

The chain joins TRBV7-9 to TRBJ1-3; D is undetermined. CDR3 length: 11 residues. Trimming took off 2 bases at V and 9 bases at J, with 5 bases between the two ends. Germline V CDR1 and CDR2: SEHNR, FQNEAQ (reference sequence). The CDR3 is CASSLLGTIYF. The CDR3 DNA reads as TGTGCCAGCAGCTTACTCGGCACCATATATTTT.

The rearrangement links TRBV6-5 to TRBJ1-1, with a possible D match to TRBD1 (6 bases). The V gene's germline CDR1 is MNHEY and CDR2 SVGAGI. The V gene lost 4 bases and the J gene lost 4 bases, with 19 bases spanning the gap. The CDR3 totals 16 residues. CDR3 in DNA: TGTGCCAGCAGTTCCACGAAGGGGGGGTGGGGCACTGAAGCTTTCTTT. This sequence encodes CASSSTKGGWGTEAFF.

V usage is TRBV30 and J usage is TRBJ1-5; no definite D call. In germline, CDR1 is GTSNPN, CDR2 SVGIG (reference sequence). There are 12 residues in the CDR3. V lost 5 bases, J lost 6 bases, and 11 bases lay in between. CDR3 in amino acids: CAWGRWGQPQHF. DNA of the CDR3: TGTGCCTGGGGCCGTTGGGGTCAGCCCCAGCATTTT.

This chain uses TRBV7-9 with TRBJ2-5; 8 bases align to TRBD2. Germline CDR1 SEHNR, CDR2 FQNEAQ (reference sequence). The CDR3 loop spans 14 amino acids. The V segment lost 10 bases and the J segment 4 bases; nucleotides outside the gene matches: 11. CDR3 DNA sequence: TGTGCCACCCAGATGGAGACTAGCGCAGAGACCCAGTACTTC. Translation: CATQMETSAETQYF.

The chain recombines TRBV12-5 with TRBJ1-2; D gene unclear. The V end was cut by 7 bases, the J end by 8 bases, with 11 bases between. This CDR3 contains 11 residues. CDR1 LGHNT and CDR2 FRNRAP come from the germline V gene. The CDR3 nucleotides are TGTGCTAGTGCTTCATATGGAGGCTACACCTTC. Its translation is CASASYGGYTF.

The chain employs TRBV29-1 and TRBJ2-3; 9 nucleotides line up with TRBD2. Germline V gene data show CDR1 as SQVTM and CDR2 as ANQGSEA. With 4 bases clipped from V and 3 bases from J, the junction kept 8 bases outside the gene matches. The CDR3 has 15 amino acids. The CDR3 protein is CSVAAGGLSTDTQYF. The CDR3 bases are TGCAGCGTTGCCGCGGGGGGGCTGTCGACAGATACGCAGTATTTT.

The rearrangement uses TRBV28 and TRBJ1-5, with D unresolved. Germline V lookup: CDR1 MDHEN, CDR2 SYDVKM. The V gene lost 7 bases and the J gene lost 4 bases, with 8 bases spanning the gap. CDR3 length: 12 amino acids. The CDR3 DNA reads TGTGCCAGCACCCGCCAGAATCAGCCCCAGCATTTT. It translates to CASTRQNQPQHF.

V is TRBV7-9 and J is TRBJ2-1; D is ambiguous. The ends were cut back, 4 bases at V and 9 bases at J, with 10 bases in the middle. CDR1 and CDR2 from the germline V gene are SEHNR and FQNEAQ (reference sequence). The CDR3 sequence is 12 residues long. As DNA, the CDR3 is TGTGCCAGCAGCTCGATCAAGGGTGAGCAGTTCTTC. This sequence encodes CASSSIKGEQFF.

The V gene is TRBV20-1, the J gene TRBJ2-3, with TRBD2 matching 13 bases. V shed 3 bases, J shed 6 bases, and the junction held 9 bases outside the gene matches. This CDR3 spans 16 amino acids. The germline CDR1 and CDR2 sequences are DFQATT and SNEGSKA (reference sequence). Here the CDR3 DNA reads TGCAGTGCTAGTACGGGACTAGCGGGACCTCCGGATACGCAGTATTTT. Translation gives CSASTGLAGPPDTQYF.

This chain links TRBV19 with TRBJ2-2; D not certain. The germline V gene has CDR1 LNHDA and CDR2 SQIVND (reference sequence). Trimming removed 3 bases at V and 6 bases at J, with 8 bases between. The CDR3 contains 13 residues. This CDR3 is CASSMVGAGELFF. The CDR3, as DNA: TGTGCCAGTAGTATGGTAGGCGCCGGGGAGCTGTTTTTT.

The chain is built from TRBV4-1 and TRBJ1-3; 7 bases fit TRBD1. In germline, CDR1 is MGHRA, CDR2 YSYEKL. There are 15 residues in the CDR3. J was trimmed by 3 bases and V by 2 bases; bases with no gene match: 4. CDR3 in amino acids: CASSQPTGNGNTIYF. The DNA of the CDR3 is TGCGCCAGCAGCCAACCGACAGGGAATGGAAACACCATATATTTT.